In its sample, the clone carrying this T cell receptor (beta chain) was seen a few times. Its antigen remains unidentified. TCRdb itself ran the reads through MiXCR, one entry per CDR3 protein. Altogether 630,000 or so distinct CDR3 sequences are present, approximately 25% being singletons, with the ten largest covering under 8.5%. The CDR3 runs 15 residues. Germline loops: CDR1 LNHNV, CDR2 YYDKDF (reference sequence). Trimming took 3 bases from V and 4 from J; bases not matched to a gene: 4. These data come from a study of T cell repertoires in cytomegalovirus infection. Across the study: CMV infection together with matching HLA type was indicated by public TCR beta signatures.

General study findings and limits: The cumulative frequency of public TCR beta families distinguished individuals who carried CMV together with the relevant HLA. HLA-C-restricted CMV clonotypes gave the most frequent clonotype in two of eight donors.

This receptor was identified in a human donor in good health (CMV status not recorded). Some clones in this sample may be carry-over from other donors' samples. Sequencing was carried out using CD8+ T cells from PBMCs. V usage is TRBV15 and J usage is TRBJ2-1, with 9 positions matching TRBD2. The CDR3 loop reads CATSSERGAYNEQFF. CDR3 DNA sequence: TGTGCCACCAGCAGCGAGCGGGGGGCTTACAATGAGCAGTTCTTC.